This TCR beta chain was retrieved from a study of blood T cell repertoires in COVID-19. The wider study: COVID-19 samples, acute and convalescent, were from the United States, Italy and Spain.

The CDR3 loop spans 16 amino acids. Germline-derived CDR1 and CDR2 are LGHNT and FRNRAP. Germline trimming cut 0 bases from V and 4 bases from J; bases unmatched to any gene: 6. Seattle-derived patients entered the study during active infection and were followed longitudinally. This table comes from immunoSEQ multiplex PCR, and its TCRdb copy is limited to in-frame clones, with some not included. Among fewer than 300,000 clones, 84% were seen once, and the ten largest hold more than 1.1%. The chain recombines TRBV12-5 with TRBJ1-5, with 7 bases lining up with TRBD1. The receptor comes from a human donor with COVID-19, enrolled during active disease. The donor label of this sample is uncertain. Sequenced sample: peripheral blood. CDR3 protein: CASGLVSSGGNQPQHF. The CDR3 nucleotides are TGTGCTAGTGGTTTGGTAAGCTCAGGGGGGAATCAGCCCCAGCATTTT. Using reference TRBV12-5 and TRBJ1-5 for the parts outside the CDR3, the full variable domain is DARVTQTPRHKVTEMGQEVTMRCQPILGHNTVFWYRQTMMQGLELLAYFRNRAPLDDSGMPKDRFSAEMPDATLATLKIQPSEPRDSAVYFCASGLVSSGGNQPQHFGDGTRLSIL.